Following are 25 T cell receptor beta chains from one sample sequenced in a study of OX40 agonist ivuxolimab in advanced cancers. Data came from immunoSEQ multiplex PCR; TCRdb stores just in-frame clones and leaves some out. Here the sample spans tens of thousands of clones, about 85% being singletons. The sequences come from CD4+ or CD8+ T cells sorted from blood, collected in a trial of the OX40 agonist ivuxolimab. Receptors originate from an adult with an advanced solid tumor such as melanoma, head and neck, liver or kidney cancer.

V and J are TRBV6-6 and TRBJ2-7; tentatively, D is TRBD1 or TRBD2 (5 bases each). The germline gives CDR1 MNHNY, CDR2 SVGAGI (reference sequence). The CDR3 loop spans 12 amino acids. Between the trimmed V and J ends, which lost 6 bases and 6 bases, there was a span of 12 bases. The CDR3 bases are TGTGCCAGCAGGCCCGAGGGGTTCGAGCAGTACTTC. The encoded protein is CASRPEGFEQYF.

This rearrangement joins TRBV6-1 to TRBJ1-5, with D uncertain. The V end lost 7 bases, the J end lost 0 bases, and 4 bases lay between the germline ends. CDR1 is MNHNS and CDR2 is SASEGT in the germline V gene. This CDR3 comprises 12 residues. The CDR3 loop is CASKYSNQPQHF. For the CDR3, the DNA is TGTGCCAGCAAGTATAGCAATCAGCCCCAGCATTTT.

CDR3 loop: CASSLEGGLNQETQYF. The CDR3 coding sequence is TGTGCCAGCAGCTTAGAAGGGGGGCTGAACCAAGAGACCCAGTACTTC. The V call is TRBV11-3, the J call TRBJ2-5, with D perhaps TRBD1 or TRBD2 (6 bases each). Germline CDR1 reads SGHNT; CDR2 reads YENEEA. The ends were cut back, 0 bases at V and 0 bases at J, with 11 bases in the middle. The CDR3 has 16 amino acids.

The chain employs TRBV2 and TRBJ1-6; D ambiguous. The V end was cut by 6 bases, the J end by 7 bases, with 10 bases between. This CDR3 region has 13 residues. The germline V gene encodes CDR1 SNHLY and CDR2 FYNNEI. The CDR3 spells CASRMQVNSPLHF. DNA for the CDR3: TGTGCCAGCAGGATGCAGGTCAATTCACCCCTCCACTTT.

This clone was seen a few times. This chain's CDR3 is CASSQSGLGETQYF. The CDR3 DNA is TGTGCCAGCAGCCAGAGTGGCCTCGGAGAGACCCAGTACTTC. The rearrangement links TRBV7-9 to TRBJ2-5; D not resolved. Trimming removed 5 bases from V and 4 bases from J, with 14 bases in between. The CDR3 contains 14 residues. CDR1 is SEHNR, CDR2 FQNEAQ, per germline (reference sequence). Together with reference TRBV7-9 and TRBJ2-5, the CDR3 gives the full variable domain: DTGVSQNPRHKITKRGQNVTFRCDPISEHNRLYWYRQTLGQGPEFLTYFQNEAQLEKSRLLSDRFSAERPKGSFSTLEIQRTEQGDSAMYLCASSQSGLGETQYFGPGTRLLVL.

Only one count was recorded for this clone. V usage is TRBV19 and J usage is TRBJ1-3, with a tentative D call TRBD1 (5 bases). V lost 4 bases, J lost 0 bases, and 13 bases lay in between. This CDR3 region has 16 residues. Per germline, CDR1 LNHDA and CDR2 SQIVND (reference sequence). CDR3 bases: TGTGCCAGTAGTACAGAGTGGGGCGTCTCTGGAAACACCATATATTTT. Translated: CASSTEWGVSGNTIYF.

In this sample, this clone turned up a few times. The V call is TRBV6-1, the J call TRBJ1-5; 10 positions agree with TRBD1. Germline trimming cut 6 bases from V and 3 bases from J; bases unmatched to any gene: 5. CDR1 is MNHNS and CDR2 is SASEGT in the germline V gene. This CDR3 region has 15 residues. The CDR3 sequence is CASRGTGVFNQPQHF. The CDR3 bases are TGTGCCAGCAGGGGGACAGGGGTATTCAATCAGCCCCAGCATTTT.

This chain uses TRBV2 with TRBJ2-5, with TRBD1 matching 8 bases. In germline, CDR1 is SNHLY, CDR2 FYNNEI. The CDR3 has 13 amino acids. After removal of 4 bases from V and 7 bases from J, the junction contained 5 bases not matched to a gene. The CDR3 loop is CASSAGQVGTQYF. The CDR3 coding sequence is TGTGCCAGCAGTGCGGGACAGGTTGGGACCCAGTACTTC.

V and J are TRBV30 and TRBJ2-7; D may be TRBD1 (6 bases). Between the trimmed V and J ends, which lost 5 bases and 6 bases, there was a span of 14 bases. CDR3 size: 12 residues. Looked up from germline, CDR1 is GTSNPN and CDR2 is SVGIG (reference sequence). The CDR3: CAWGPNRVEQYF. The CDR3 DNA follows: TGTGCCTGGGGCCCTAACAGGGTCGAGCAGTACTTC.

This chain joins TRBV7-2 and TRBJ1-2; 7 bases fit TRBD1. CDR3 size: 13 residues. Germline assignment: CDR1 SGHTA and CDR2 FQGNSA. The junction had 11 bases not matched to a gene; V was cut back by 5 bases and J by 11 bases. Here the CDR3 DNA reads TGTGCCAGCAGCCAAGACAGGGTTGGATCTTACACCTTC. Translated: CASSQDRVGSYTF.

The chain uses TRBV2 and TRBJ1-4, with a possible D match to TRBD1 (6 bases). CDR3 length equals 14 residues. V dropped 4 bases and J dropped 7 bases, with 13 bases sitting between them. Germline V gives CDR1 SNHLY, CDR2 FYNNEI. The CDR3 sequence: CASSVNGGGEKLFF. The CDR3 nucleotides read TGTGCCAGCAGTGTAAACGGAGGGGGTGAAAAACTGTTTTTT.

The rearrangement joins TRBV27 to TRBJ2-3, with D uncertain. V lost 6 bases and J 2 bases, leaving 18 bases between the germline ends. Germline CDR1 is MNHEY and CDR2 is SMNVEV (reference sequence). The CDR3 runs to 16 residues. The CDR3 loop is CASSPGVRANTDTQYF. Written as DNA, the CDR3 is TGTGCCAGCAGCCCCGGTGTCCGGGCGAACACAGATACGCAGTATTTT.

This chain uses TRBV5-4 with TRBJ2-1, with a possible D match to TRBD2 (7 bases). Germline CDR1 and CDR2: SGHNT and YYREEE (reference sequence). The V end lost 4 bases, the J end lost 6 bases, and 17 bases lay between the germline ends. The CDR3 runs to 15 residues. CDR3 sequence: CASSLRGLPGNEQFF. CDR3 DNA: TGTGCCAGCAGCCTGCGGGGGCTACCAGGCAATGAGCAGTTCTTC. Variable domain in full (rest from reference TRBV5-4 and TRBJ2-1): ETGVTQSPTHLIKTRGQQVTLRCSSQSGHNTVSWYQQALGQGPQFIFQYYREEENGRGNFPPRFSGLQFPNYSSELNVNALELDDSALYLCASSLRGLPGNEQFFGPGTRLTVL.

The chain couples TRBV6-5 to TRBJ2-7, with 8 bases fitting TRBD2. The junction had 6 bases not matched to a gene; V was cut back by 2 bases and J by 9 bases. The germline CDR1 and CDR2 sequences are MNHEY and SVGAGI. This CDR3 spans 13 amino acids. The CDR3 reads CASSYDGGAGQYF. The DNA for the CDR3 is TGTGCCAGCAGTTACGACGGGGGGGCCGGGCAGTACTTC.

The chain employs TRBV7-2 and TRBJ2-1; 8 bases line up with TRBD2. J was trimmed by 0 bases and V by 2 bases; bases with no gene match: 9. Germline V lookup: CDR1 SGHTA, CDR2 FQGNSA. CDR3 length: 18 amino acids. The DNA of the CDR3 is TGTGCCAGCAGCTTAAACGGGAGGGGTCGAAGCTCCTACAATGAGCAGTTCTTC. It codes for CASSLNGRGRSSYNEQFF.

This rearrangement joins TRBV7-9 to TRBJ1-4, with 7 bases fitting TRBD1. Germline V gene lookup returns CDR1 SEHNR and CDR2 FQNEAQ (reference sequence). The CDR3 has 18 residues. The V segment lost 2 bases and the J segment 8 bases; nucleotides outside the gene matches: 17. DNA for the CDR3: TGTGCCAGCAGCTTAATCCGACAGGGTAGAGGGGTACGAGAAAAACTGTTTTTT. Translating gives CASSLIRQGRGVREKLFF.

The rearrangement joins TRBV28 to TRBJ2-5; D possibly corresponds to TRBD1 (5 bases). Trimming removed 4 bases at V and 3 bases at J, with 9 bases between. CDR1 and CDR2 (germline): MDHEN, SYDVKM. This CDR3 spans 13 amino acids. CDR3 sequence reads: CASSSRAKETQYF. DNA of the CDR3: TGTGCCAGCAGTTCCAGGGCCAAAGAGACCCAGTACTTC.

CDR3 loop: CASSSRGYNEQFF. The CDR3 region has the DNA TGTGCCAGCAGCTCGCGGGGGTACAATGAGCAGTTCTTC. The V call is TRBV13, the J call TRBJ2-1; 7 bases are shared with TRBD2. Trimming at V came to 4 bases and at J to 4 bases, leaving 1 base not matched to a gene. The germline gives CDR1 PRHDT, CDR2 FYEKMQ (reference sequence). The CDR3 covers 13 residues.

The V call is TRBV15, the J call TRBJ2-7; 10 bases agree with TRBD1. V dropped 4 bases and J dropped 4; count of bases not matched to a gene: 7. The CDR3 sequence is 15 residues long. In germline, CDR1 is LNHNV, CDR2 YYDKDF (reference sequence). The CDR3 sequence is CATSNPGQGYYEQYF. The CDR3 DNA follows: TGTGCCACCAGCAACCCGGGACAGGGGTATTACGAGCAGTACTTC.

The gene calls are TRBV7-2 and TRBJ1-6, with D hard to call. Germline CDR1 reads SGHTA; CDR2 reads FQGNSA. There are 11 residues in the CDR3. The V gene lost 8 bases and the J gene lost 7 bases, with 6 bases spanning the gap. CDR3 in DNA: TGTGCCAGCTCCTTAAATTCACCCCTCCACTTT. It specifies CASSLNSPLHF.

The chain combines TRBV14 with TRBJ2-7; a possible D gene is TRBD1 (6 bases). Trimming shortened V by 2 bases and J by 2 bases, and 10 bases separated the two germline ends. The CDR3 contains 14 residues. The V gene's germline CDR1 is SGHDN and CDR2 FVKESK. This CDR3 is CASSQPGTPYEQYF. Here the CDR3 DNA reads TGTGCCAGCAGCCAACCCGGGACACCCTACGAGCAGTACTTC.

This chain connects TRBV11-3 to TRBJ2-7; 15 nucleotides line up with TRBD2. V was pared by 5 bases and J by 4 bases, with 6 bases of the junction left unmatched. The germline V gene has CDR1 SGHNT and CDR2 YENEEA. This CDR3 is built from 16 residues. For the CDR3, the DNA is TGTGCCAGCAGCCGTATAGGGACTAGCGGGAGGTACGAGCAGTACTTC. This translates into CASSRIGTSGRYEQYF.

This clone turned up a few times. The chain uses TRBV4-2 and TRBJ2-3; a possible D gene is TRBD2 (6 bases). Germline V gene sequence: CDR1 LGHNA, CDR2 YNFKEQ. The CDR3 is made up of 16 amino acids. Trimming took off 1 base at V and 2 bases at J, with 13 bases between the two ends. The CDR3 here is CASSQGPSADTDTQYF. The CDR3 DNA reads TGTGCCAGCAGCCAAGGGCCTAGCGCAGACACAGATACGCAGTATTTT.

J is TRBJ2-1 and V is TRBV5-6; tentatively, D is TRBD2 (5 bases). The germline V gene encodes CDR1 SGHDT and CDR2 YYEEEE. The CDR3 consists of 15 residues. Trimming stripped 0 bases from V and 3 bases from J, with 10 bases between. CDR3 in amino acids: CASSLGGGGYNEQFF. The CDR3 nucleotides read TGTGCCAGCAGCTTGGGTGGAGGAGGCTACAATGAGCAGTTCTTC.

This chain connects TRBV29-1 to TRBJ1-2; 7 bases align to TRBD1. The CDR3 runs 16 residues. Losses at the gene ends were 2 bases for V and 6 bases for J; bases not matched to a gene: 15. Germline loops: CDR1 SQVTM, CDR2 ANQGSEA. The CDR3 reads CSVEMGQPLLDNGYTF. The DNA of the CDR3 is TGCAGCGTTGAAATGGGACAGCCCCTCCTAGATAATGGCTACACCTTC.